These T cell receptor beta chains were read from a single sample in a study of blood T cell repertoires in COVID-19. The repertoire was sequenced with immunoSEQ multiplex PCR; TCRdb's copy has only in-frame clones and lacks some. The table lists about 270,000 clones, around 81% of them singletons. Sequences were obtained from peripheral blood. These receptors all come from a woman aged 55-69 years with active or convalescent COVID-19. The CDR3 runs from the conserved cysteine through the conserved F or W. Each record gives: V gene, CDR3 protein.

V: TRBV6-5
CDR3: CASSYISADYEAFF

V: TRBV29-1
CDR3: CSVANPPGQETQYF

V: TRBV29-1
CDR3: CSVVLPERGGYNEQFF

V: TRBV2
CDR3: CATLIGTGGIYGYTF

V: TRBV7-2
CDR3: CASSFSGGEADTQYF

V: TRBV4-1
CDR3: CASSLYRDRGMDEQFF

V: TRBV15
CDR3: CATSVRVQETQYF

V: TRBV6-5
CDR3: CASSGGTAKEYEQYF

V: TRBV6-5
CDR3: CASSITGAGEAFF

V: TRBV3-1/TRBV3-2
CDR3: CASSQADRLAGAPNTGELFF

V: TRBV7-8
CDR3: CASSLLPGQGTNEQFF

V: TRBV5-1
CDR3: CASSPRGGGETQYF

V: TRBV12-5
CDR3: CASGPSTGDSGGTQYF

V: TRBV18
CDR3: CASSPFSARGSNEQFF

V: TRBV12-3/TRBV12-4
CDR3: CASSWTGSYEQYF

V: TRBV19
CDR3: CASPNRGTSVDYEQYF

V: TRBV12-3/TRBV12-4
CDR3: CASSSVTNEKLFF

V: TRBV7-6
CDR3: CASSSGVGVLGGELFF

V: TRBV7-2
CDR3: CATVVASGRDTEAFF

V: TRBV30
CDR3: CAWGGPGVGNQPQHF

V: TRBV7-9
CDR3: CASSDRGGGPDTQYF

V: TRBV19
CDR3: CASGSQGADTQYF

V: TRBV5-1
CDR3: CASSSRTAESGYTF

V: TRBV3-1/TRBV3-2
CDR3: CASSPTGLARDTGELFF

V: TRBV19
CDR3: CASSIGGGRARNQPQHF

V: TRBV7-9
CDR3: CASSLPTAEAFF

V: TRBV30
CDR3: CAWSVRQKLFF

V: TRBV3-1/TRBV3-2
CDR3: CASSQVPGLTDTQYF

V: TRBV9
CDR3: CASSPLAGGPKGAQYF

V: TRBV5-6
CDR3: CASSPTSSYEQYF

V: TRBV19
CDR3: CASSIQAAGGYEQYF

V: TRBV5-8
CDR3: CASSLAGGYTF

V: TRBV9
CDR3: CASSKWDRGPREAFF

V: TRBV19
CDR3: CASSIDPPGLSGEKLFF

V: TRBV4-1
CDR3: CASSQVKGGADSPLHF

V: TRBV7-9
CDR3: CASSAVEVYGYTF

V: TRBV11-2
CDR3: CASNSWGRNSPLHF

V: TRBV3-1/TRBV3-2
CDR3: CASSRYLETGPYNEQFF

V: TRBV6-2/TRBV6-3
CDR3: CASSYALASFQTQYF

V: TRBV5-1
CDR3: CASSLNAGEINYGYTF

V: TRBV7-6
CDR3: CASSSSQGSNTEAFF

V: TRBV5-1
CDR3: CASSLRGTGNTEAFF

V: TRBV4-1
CDR3: CASSQMYRAGTEAFF

V: TRBV30
CDR3: CAWSRSDRVTEAFF

V: TRBV5-1
CDR3: CASSLGDSRQPQHF

V: TRBV14
CDR3: CASSLGGSTGEQYF

V: TRBV6-5
CDR3: CASSYPQGSRSEAFF

V: TRBV7-9
CDR3: CASSRTAPLSQGYTF

V: TRBV20-1
CDR3: CSARDGWRQYF